This TCR beta chain emerged from a study of PD-L1 blockade in urothelial cancer (dated by TCRdb to 2016 to 2017). At the level of the whole study: Therapy was started in the mid-2010s for all patients, and atezolizumab 1,200 mg was administered intravenously every 3 weeks. About nine tenths of the roughly 29 patients were males with bladder-origin urothelial cancer, and about 65% of the 29 reported a prior smoking history. An ECOG performance status of 0 or 1 was recorded for the patients, and 0 to 3 prior chemotherapy regimens had been received by the patients. Blood samples were analyzed at 3 weeks after treatment start (second dose) and at 6 weeks after treatment start. A median of roughly 140,000 T cells and 85,000 or so unique TCRs was obtained from blood samples, and a median clonality of roughly 0.08 was observed. An exploratory multi-omic analysis was conducted of the somatic, immune and clinical correlates of response to PD-L1 blockade with atezolizumab in urothelial cancer. Pretreatment tumor samples, along with matched peripheral blood collected serially before and after atezolizumab treatment, underwent TCR sequencing. Durable clinical benefit was defined as a progression-free survival longer than 6 months, and TCR features were additionally tested against progression-free survival and overall survival. Whole exome sequencing and RNA sequencing of pretreatment tumors were performed alongside TCR sequencing in the same patients. Durable clinical benefit was achieved by nine patients and was not achieved by 20 patients. Pretreatment blood TCR-seq was available for about 30 patients, at least one posttreatment blood collection was obtained for 25 or so patients, and tumor TCR-seq was available for 25 or so patients. What the authors observed across the whole study: Improved progression-free and overall survival was found to be associated with pretreatment peripheral blood TCR clonality below the median. At 3 weeks after the start of treatment, tumor-associated TCR clones in peripheral blood had expanded more in patients with durable benefit (n ≈ 20, p = 0.022). Because the sample size was small (n ≈ 29) and many exploratory analyses were performed, the results are intended to be hypothesis-generating.

In light of the paper, this sample's time point label describes: peripheral blood 6 weeks after treatment start. The cohort included about 29 patients with locally advanced or metastatic urothelial carcinoma who were treated at Memorial Sloan Kettering on a trial protocol. Peripheral blood mononuclear cells were collected from each patient pretreatment and during treatment, giving between 1 and 8 total time points per patient. The Qiagen DNeasy Blood extraction kit was used to purify genomic DNA from total PBMCs and from tumor samples. PBMCs were collected pretreatment and during treatment, and were isolated and stored as previously described. To estimate absolute template abundance from read counts, synthetic TCR analog templates were spiked into each PCR. TCRbeta CDR3 regions were amplified from genomic DNA with bias-controlled V and J gene primers using the immunoSEQ assay. Rearranged TCRbeta segments were sequenced at approximately 20X coverage. In the original analysis: Clustering was used to correct sequencing errors, and CDR3s were annotated against IMGT to assign V, D and J genes. Downstream analyses used only productive TCRbeta rearrangements and left out out-of-frame or stop-codon sequences. Clonality was computed as one minus Shannon entropy normalized by the log of the number of unique productive sequences. Fisher's exact test with Benjamini-Hochberg correction, using a cutoff of adjusted p below 0.01, was how clones that differed between time points or between blood and tumor were identified. Here the immuneACCESS table is served through TCRdb, limited to in-frame sequences with V and J called. Missing clones are a known gap in these copies; in checked studies unresolved V genes cover under half, and the rest lacks a known reason. The V and J calls and clone size come from that table; D and trimming were worked out from the DNA. The sample table records 40,000 to 50,000 clones; around 85% of these occur just once. The ten largest clonotypes hold over 9.5% of the sample.

This clone was observed a handful of times. Its antigen target is currently unknown. Base qualities are not recorded, but no much larger clone differs from it by a single base. The CDR3, cysteine through phenylalanine, is 12 amino acids long. The read is trimmed to its CDR3 DNA, 36 bases read in frame from base 1. Trimming takes 5 bases from V and 13 bases from J, and the germline ends sit 15 bases apart. The CDR1 and CDR2 encoded by the germline V gene (reference sequence) are LNHDA and SQIVND. The sequence was obtained from a man between 60 and 75 years old with urothelial cancer. In this chain, TRBV19 is recombined with TRBJ2-1; a weak D assignment points to TRBD2 (6 bases agree). Sequenced material: PBMCs, taken around atezolizumab (anti-PD-L1) treatment. This receptor has the CDR3 CASSLNRGDQFF. The nucleotide sequence is TGTGCCAGTAGTTTAAATCGCGGGGACCAGTTCTTC.